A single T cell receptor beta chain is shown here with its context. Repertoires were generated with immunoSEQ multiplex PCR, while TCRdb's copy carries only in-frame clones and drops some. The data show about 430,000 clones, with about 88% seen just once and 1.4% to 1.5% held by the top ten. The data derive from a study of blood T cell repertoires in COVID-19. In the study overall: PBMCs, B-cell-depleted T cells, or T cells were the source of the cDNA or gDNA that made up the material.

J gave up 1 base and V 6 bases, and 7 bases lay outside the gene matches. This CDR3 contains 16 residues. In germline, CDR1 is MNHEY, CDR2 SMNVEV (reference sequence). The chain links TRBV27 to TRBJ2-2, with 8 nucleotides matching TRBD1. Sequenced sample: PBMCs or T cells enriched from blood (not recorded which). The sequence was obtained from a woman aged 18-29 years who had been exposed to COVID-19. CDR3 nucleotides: TGTGCCAGCAGCCAGTCCGGGACAGGGAACACCGGGGAGCTGTTTTTT. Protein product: CASSQSGTGNTGELFF.